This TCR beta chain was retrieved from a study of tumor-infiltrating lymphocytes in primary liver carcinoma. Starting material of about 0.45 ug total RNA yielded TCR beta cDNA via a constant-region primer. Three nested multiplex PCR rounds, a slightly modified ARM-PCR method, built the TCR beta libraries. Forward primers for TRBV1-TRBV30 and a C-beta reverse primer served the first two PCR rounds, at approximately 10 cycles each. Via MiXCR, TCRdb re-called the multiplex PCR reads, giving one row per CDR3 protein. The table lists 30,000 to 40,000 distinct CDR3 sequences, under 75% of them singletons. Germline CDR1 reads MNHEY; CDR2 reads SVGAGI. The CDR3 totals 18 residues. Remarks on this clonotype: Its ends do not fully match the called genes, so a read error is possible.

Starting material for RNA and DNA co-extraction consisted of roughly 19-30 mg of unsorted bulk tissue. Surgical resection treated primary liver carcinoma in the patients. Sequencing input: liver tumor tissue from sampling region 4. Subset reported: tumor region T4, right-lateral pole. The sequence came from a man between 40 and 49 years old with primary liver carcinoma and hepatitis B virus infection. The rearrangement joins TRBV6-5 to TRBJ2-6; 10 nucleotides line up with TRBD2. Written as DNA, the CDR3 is TGTGCCAGCAGCTACTATCCTAGCGGGAGTACTGGGGCCAACGCCCTGACTTTC. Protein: CASSYYPSGSTGANALTF.